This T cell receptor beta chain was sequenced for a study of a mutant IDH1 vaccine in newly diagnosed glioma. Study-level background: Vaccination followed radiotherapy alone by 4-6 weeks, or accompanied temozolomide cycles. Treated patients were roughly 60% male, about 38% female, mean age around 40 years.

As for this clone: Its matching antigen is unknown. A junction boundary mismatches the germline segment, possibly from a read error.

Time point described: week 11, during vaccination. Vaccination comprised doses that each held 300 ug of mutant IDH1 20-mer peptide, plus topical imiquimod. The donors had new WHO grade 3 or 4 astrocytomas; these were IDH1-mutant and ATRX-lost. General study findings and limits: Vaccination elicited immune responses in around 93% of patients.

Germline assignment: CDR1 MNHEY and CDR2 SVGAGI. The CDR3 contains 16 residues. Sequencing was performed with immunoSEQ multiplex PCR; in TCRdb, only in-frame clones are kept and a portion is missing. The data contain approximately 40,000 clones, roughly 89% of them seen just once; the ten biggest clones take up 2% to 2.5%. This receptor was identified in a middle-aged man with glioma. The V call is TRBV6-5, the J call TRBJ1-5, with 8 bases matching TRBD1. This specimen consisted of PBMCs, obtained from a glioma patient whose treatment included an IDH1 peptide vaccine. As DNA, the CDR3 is TGTGCCAGCACTTACAGGGGGACTGAAAGCAATCAGCCCCAGCATTTT. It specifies CASTYRGTESNQPQHF.